These T cell receptor beta chains were read from a single sample in a study of T cells in Graves' hyperthyroidism and ophthalmopathy. MiXCR, applied by TCRdb to the multiplex PCR reads, yields one record per CDR3 protein. The sample gives around 270,000 distinct CDR3 sequences, about 19% of which show up once; roughly 40% is in the top ten. Sequencing used blood. Receptors were obtained from a man aged 45-65 years with Graves' ophthalmopathy. Each CDR3 is given with its conserved first and last residue. Each record gives: V gene, J gene, D gene, clone size, CDR3 protein, CDR3 DNA. A D gene is named only where the DNA matches it firmly. The size entry is marked missing in some rows and otherwise reads once, few, many or a size class.

TRBV5-1	TRBJ2-7	TRBD1	many	CASSSYRQGASYEQYF	TGCGCCAGCAGCTCATATAGACAGGGGGCCTCCTACGAGCAGTACTTC
TRBV5-1	TRBJ2-7	TRBD2	few	CASREGLAQTYEQYF	TGCGCCAGCAGAGAGGGACTAGCGCAGACCTACGAGCAGTACTTC
TRBV5-8	TRBJ2-2	NA	few	CASSKSTGTFNTGELFF	TGTGCCAGCAGCAAAAGCACAGGGACCTTTAACACCGGGGAGCTGTTTTTT
TRBV6-2/TRBV6-3	TRBJ2-2	TRBD2	NA	CASSVELAGGPNTGELFF	TGTGCCAGCAGTGTAGAACTAGCGGGAGGACCGAACACCGGGGAGCTGTTTTTT
TRBV27	TRBJ2-7	TRBD1	NA	CASSPTGTGVSEQYF	TGTGCCAGCAGTCCAACCGGGACAGGGGTTAGCGAGCAGTACTTC
TRBV20-1	TRBJ2-2	TRBD2	NA	CSANRLTSGRANTGELFF	TGCAGTGCTAACCGCCTGACTAGCGGGAGGGCGAACACCGGGGAGCTGTTTTTT
TRBV5-4	TRBJ1-2	NA	few	CASSLVSPEGGYTF	TGTGCCAGCAGCTTGGTGTCACCCGAAGGGGGCTACACCTTC
TRBV28	TRBJ2-7	NA	NA	CASSLNWGDLYEQYF	TGTGCCAGCAGTTTAAATTGGGGGGACCTCTACGAGCAGTACTTC
TRBV6-1	TRBJ2-5	NA	NA	CASSERKGETQYF	TGTGCCAGCAGTGAAAGGAAGGGGGAGACCCAGTACTTC
TRBV19	TRBJ2-2	TRBD2	many	CASSSKGLVGGELFF	TGTGCCAGTAGTAGCAAAGGACTAGTCGGCGGGGAGCTGTTTTTT
TRBV2	TRBJ2-7	TRBD2	many	CASNQAGGPYEQYF	TGTGCCAGCAACCAAGCGGGAGGGCCCTACGAGCAGTACTTC
TRBV12-3/TRBV12-4	TRBJ1-1	NA	many	CASSHHREPEAFF	TGTGCCAGCAGTCACCACAGGGAGCCTGAAGCTTTCTTT
TRBV2	TRBJ2-7	TRBD2	many	CASSVSSGNYEQYF	TGTGCCAGCAGTGTCTCTAGCGGAAACTACGAGCAGTACTTC
TRBV14	TRBJ2-7	NA	many	CASSQVLGKGTYEQYF	TGTGCCAGCAGCCAAGTTCTTGGGAAGGGGACCTACGAGCAGTACTTC
TRBV19	TRBJ2-5	NA	few	CASSIQAQETQYF	TGTGCCAGTAGTATCCAGGCCCAAGAGACCCAGTACTTC
TRBV20-1	TRBJ2-3	TRBD1	NA	CSAAQRDSFWTDTQYF	TGCAGTGCCGCCCAACGGGACAGTTTTTGGACAGATACGCAGTATTTT
TRBV9	TRBJ2-2	NA	NA	CASSVEGKGRGTGELFF	TGTGCCAGCAGCGTAGAGGGCAAGGGTCGGGGCACCGGGGAGCTGTTTTTT
TRBV6-1	TRBJ2-5	TRBD1	few	CASSWDRGSQETQYF	TGTGCCAGCAGTTGGGACAGGGGGTCGCAAGAGACCCAGTACTTC
TRBV6-1	TRBJ2-1	NA	NA	CASKGRVVAGQFF	TGTGCCAGCAAAGGTAGAGTGGTCGCAGGGCAGTTCTTC
TRBV27	TRBJ1-2	TRBD1	NA	CASRGGGWGYTF	TGTGCCAGCAGAGGGGGCGGGTGGGGCTACACCTTC
TRBV28	TRBJ2-7	TRBD1	few	CASWDRSNPAEQYF	TGTGCCAGCTGGGACAGGTCGAATCCCGCCGAGCAGTACTTC
TRBV25-1	TRBJ2-3	TRBD2	NA	CASSDTSGRVTDTQYF	TGTGCCAGCAGTGACACTAGCGGGAGAGTCACAGATACGCAGTATTTT
TRBV19	TRBJ2-3	NA	NA	CASSIGAGTDTQYF	TGTGCCAGTAGTATAGGGGCAGGAACGGATACGCAGTATTTT
TRBV30	TRBJ2-3	TRBD2	many	CAWSGTSVGTDTQYF	TGTGCCTGGAGTGGGACTAGCGTCGGCACAGATACGCAGTATTTT
TRBV24-1	TRBJ2-1	TRBD2	NA	CATSDLSSGRASEQFF	TGTGCCACCAGTGATTTGTCTAGCGGGAGGGCAAGTGAGCAGTTCTTC
TRBV28	TRBJ1-5	NA	NA	CASSLVTVNQPQHF	TGTGCCAGCAGTTTAGTTACGGTAAATCAGCCCCAGCATTTT
TRBV20-1	TRBJ1-6	NA	few	CSASLSGVGNSPLHF	TGCAGTGCTAGCCTCTCAGGGGTAGGGAATTCACCCCTCCACTTT
TRBV4-2	TRBJ2-1	NA	once	CASSPRTGLVTFNEQFF	TGTGCCAGCAGCCCACGGACCGGACTGGTGACTTTCAATGAGCAGTTCTTC
TRBV14	TRBJ2-2	NA	few	CASSRYSGSNTGELFF	TGTGCCAGCAGCCGTTATAGTGGTTCGAACACCGGGGAGCTGTTTTTT
TRBV28	TRBJ2-5	NA	few	CASSFIGAGETQYF	TGTGCCAGCAGTTTTATAGGAGCAGGAGAGACCCAGTACTTC
TRBV27	TRBJ2-7	TRBD1	many	CASSLSISGTGDYEQYF	TGTGCCAGCAGTTTATCGATTTCAGGGACAGGGGACTACGAGCAGTACTTC
TRBV20-1	TRBJ1-5	TRBD1	many	CSAGQGNQPQHF	TGCAGTGCTGGACAGGGTAATCAGCCCCAGCATTTT
TRBV20-1	TRBJ2-7	TRBD2	many	CSALRGVHEQYF	TGCAGTGCTCTCCGGGGGGTACACGAGCAGTACTTC
TRBV6-1	TRBJ1-5	TRBD1	many	CASRPQGAGNQPQHF	TGTGCCAGCAGGCCACAGGGGGCTGGCAATCAGCCCCAGCATTTT
TRBV5-1	TRBJ2-1	NA	few	CASSLLGYNEQFF	TGCGCCAGCAGCTTGTTGGGATACAATGAGCAGTTCTTC
TRBV2	TRBJ1-2	TRBD1	NA	CASTAEQGALSYGYTF	TGTGCCAGCACCGCTGAGCAGGGGGCGCTTAGCTATGGCTACACCTTC
TRBV20-1	TRBJ2-3	TRBD2	NA	CSAHGLAGGGTDTQYF	TGCAGTGCTCACGGACTAGCGGGAGGCGGTACAGATACGCAGTATTTT